This passage covers 19 T cell receptor beta chains from one sample sequenced in a study of preoperative IRX-2 immunotherapy in early breast cancer. Treatment indicated: preoperative locoregional IRX-2 cytokine immunotherapy. Clones were read by immunoSEQ multiplex PCR, and TCRdb kept only the in-frame ones, dropping some. The table shows roughly 57,000 clones, with roughly 94% occurring only once. This specimen was acquired from a patient treated with IRX-2 immunotherapy. The receptors shown here come from a human donor with breast cancer.

This clone was picked up one time. The CDR3 sequence is CASSHPGLADKSGNTIYF. In DNA, the CDR3 is TGTGCCAGCTCACACCCAGGGCTGGCCGATAAATCTGGAAACACCATATATTTT. V and J are TRBV18 and TRBJ1-3; D is perhaps TRBD1 (5 bases). From germline, CDR1 is KGHSH and CDR2 LQKENI. Trimming took off 4 bases at V and 1 base at J, with 20 bases between the two ends. The CDR3 is 18 residues long.

The chain recombines TRBV5-1 with TRBJ2-5, with 16 bases matching TRBD2. This CDR3 region has 16 residues. Per germline, CDR1 SGHRS and CDR2 YFSETQ. Losses at the gene ends were 3 bases for V and 2 bases for J; bases not matched to a gene: 1. The CDR3 protein is CASSWGLAGGQETQYF. In DNA, the CDR3 is TGCGCCAGCAGCTGGGGACTAGCGGGGGGGCAAGAGACCCAGTACTTC.

The chain combines TRBV4-2 with TRBJ2-3, with 12 bases lining up with TRBD2. Per germline, CDR1 LGHNA and CDR2 YNFKEQ. The CDR3 covers 16 residues. J was trimmed by 7 bases and V by 1 base; bases with no gene match: 6. CDR3: CASSQGLAGDRNTQYF. CDR3 sequence (DNA): TGTGCCAGCAGCCAAGGACTAGCGGGAGATAGAAATACGCAGTATTTT.

This sequence joins TRBV7-3 and TRBJ2-3; D gene ambiguous. Looked up from germline, CDR1 is SGHTA and CDR2 is FQGTGA. The ends were cut back, 5 bases at V and 6 bases at J, with 15 bases in the middle. This CDR3 has 14 residues. CDR3 in DNA: TGTGCCAGCAGCCCATCGCCAAATTCGGATACGCAGTATTTT. This encodes CASSPSPNSDTQYF.

This chain links TRBV2 with TRBJ2-5, with 9 bases that match TRBD2. This CDR3 spans 14 amino acids. Trimming cost V 2 bases and J 8 bases; bases outside gene matches: 6. Germline V lookup: CDR1 SNHLY, CDR2 FYNNEI. CDR3 DNA: TGTGCCAGCAGTGAAAGGGGCGGGGGGGTCACCCAGTACTTC. This gives the protein CASSERGGGVTQYF.

This sequence joins TRBV14 and TRBJ2-5; perhaps TRBD1 as D (8 bases). V was cut by 5 bases and J by 5 bases, with 21 bases left in between. Germline-derived CDR1 and CDR2 are SGHDN and FVKESK. The CDR3 is 16 residues long. Here the CDR3 reads CASSYWTGRVEETQYF. CDR3 bases: TGTGCCAGCAGCTACTGGACAGGGAGGGTAGAGGAGACCCAGTACTTC.

The V gene is TRBV7-2, the J gene TRBJ2-7; unclear D gene. Trimming shortened V by 5 bases and J by 0 bases, and 11 bases separated the two germline ends. The germline V gene has CDR1 SGHTA and CDR2 FQGNSA. The CDR3 spans 14 residues. CDR3 DNA: TGTGCCAGCAGCCCCAAACGGTCCTCCTACGAGCAGTACTTC. Translating it yields CASSPKRSSYEQYF.

The chain joins TRBV5-1 to TRBJ2-3; 11 bases map to TRBD1. CDR1 SGHRS and CDR2 YFSETQ come from the germline V gene. J gave up 3 bases and V 4 bases, and 7 bases lay outside the gene matches. This CDR3 has 16 amino acids. Written as DNA, the CDR3 is TGCGCCAGCAGCCCGTGGGGACAGGGGGGGACAGATACGCAGTATTTT. Its translation is CASSPWGQGGTDTQYF.

The chain joins TRBV2 to TRBJ1-2; D is uncertain. Germline values: CDR1 SNHLY, CDR2 FYNNEI. Trimming left V 8 bases short and J 4 bases short, with 14 bases between. This CDR3 contains 13 residues. The DNA of the CDR3 is TGTGCCAGCCGTCCGGGGATTAGCTATGGCTACACCTTC. As protein: CASRPGISYGYTF.

The rearrangement links TRBV7-2 to TRBJ2-1, with 9 bases aligning to TRBD2. V dropped 0 bases and J dropped 2; count of bases not matched to a gene: 5. This CDR3 has 17 residues. Germline lookup yields CDR1 SGHTA and CDR2 FQGNSA. CDR3: CASSLASGSGTYNEQFF. The CDR3, as DNA: TGTGCCAGCAGCTTAGCTAGCGGGAGTGGTACCTACAATGAGCAGTTCTTC. The full variable domain, with the rest looked up from reference TRBV7-2 and TRBJ2-1, is GAGVSQSPSNKVTEKGKDVELRCDPISGHTALYWYRQSLGQGLEFLIYFQGNSAPDKSGLPSDRFSAERTGGSVSTLTIQRTQQEDSAVYLCASSLASGSGTYNEQFFGPGTRLTVL.

The rearrangement joins TRBV5-3 to TRBJ2-3; D possibly corresponds to TRBD2 (7 bases). TRBV5-3 is known as an ORF, though its function is uncertain. V lost 4 bases and J 6 bases, leaving 24 bases between the germline ends. The CDR3 contains 17 residues. CDR3 in DNA: TGTGCCAGAAGCCCGCCCCTAGGGGGGGCCGATTGGGATACGCAGTATTTT. Residues: CARSPPLGGADWDTQYF.

V and J are TRBV10-2 and TRBJ2-7; no clear D gene. CDR3 size: 14 residues. V was clipped by 3 bases and J by 0 bases, with 9 bases between them. Germline V CDR1 and CDR2: WSHSY, SAAADI. Here the CDR3 reads CASSDSLYSYEQYF. CDR3 in DNA: TGCGCCAGCAGTGATAGCCTGTACTCCTACGAGCAGTACTTC.

The CDR3 DNA is TGCGCCAGCAGCCATTTCGGACGGAGTGAAAAACTGTTTTTT. Translating gives CASSHFGRSEKLFF. This chain connects TRBV4-1 to TRBJ1-4; D unresolved. CDR3 length: 14 residues. Germline V gene sequence: CDR1 MGHRA, CDR2 YSYEKL. V was shortened by 3 bases and J by 7 bases, with 12 bases between the two germline ends.

J is TRBJ2-7 and V is TRBV13, with D perhaps TRBD1 (6 bases). Germline CDR1 reads PRHDT; CDR2 reads FYEKMQ (reference sequence). The CDR3 extends over 16 amino acids. Between the trimmed V and J ends, which lost 8 bases and 4 bases, there was a span of 24 bases. The CDR3 bases are TGTGCCAGCCAGCTTGGGGGCAGGGGAAGAGGGTACGAGCAGTACTTC. This gives the protein CASQLGGRGRGYEQYF.

The gene calls are TRBV19 and TRBJ2-2; 7 bases are shared with TRBD2. Unmatched junction bases numbered 6, after V lost 5 bases and J lost 0 bases. This CDR3 comprises 16 residues. Germline assignment: CDR1 LNHDA and CDR2 SQIVND (reference sequence). CDR3 in DNA: TGTGCCAGTAGTGCTAGCGGAGCTACGAACACCGGGGAGCTGTTTTTT. Protein sequence: CASSASGATNTGELFF.

The chain combines TRBV2 with TRBJ1-3, with a tentative D call TRBD1 (5 bases). Germline values: CDR1 SNHLY, CDR2 FYNNEI. Trimming left V 6 bases short and J 6 bases short, with 12 bases between. The CDR3 is 13 amino acids. CDR3 region: CASRKGPENTIYF. The CDR3, as DNA: TGTGCCAGCAGAAAGGGACCGGAAAACACCATATATTTT.

The gene calls are TRBV6-5 and TRBJ2-3, with D maybe TRBD1 (6 bases). The CDR3 consists of 15 residues. The V and J ends lost 2 bases and 5 bases respectively, with 14 bases between them. Germline V gene sequence: CDR1 MNHEY, CDR2 SVGAGI. The CDR3 DNA is TGTGCCAGCAGTTACGTGGGGGCGATCGGAGATACGCAGTATTTT. This translates into CASSYVGAIGDTQYF.

The genes are TRBV4-1 and TRBJ2-3; TRBD2 aligns across 8 bases. The CDR3 extends over 16 amino acids. Trimming cost V 4 bases and J 0 bases; bases outside gene matches: 6. Germline V gene sequence: CDR1 MGHRA, CDR2 YSYEKL. The CDR3 spells CASSPLAGWSTDTQYF. CDR3 bases: TGCGCCAGCAGCCCCTTAGCGGGATGGAGCACAGATACGCAGTATTTT.

The chain joins TRBV11-2 to TRBJ2-5, with D unresolved. Between the trimmed V and J ends, which lost 1 base and 2 bases, there was a span of 8 bases. Germline V gene sequence: CDR1 SGHAT, CDR2 FQNNGV. This CDR3 comprises 14 residues. CDR3 protein: CASSLGSRQETQYF. The CDR3 DNA sequence: TGTGCCAGCAGCTTAGGGTCTAGGCAAGAGACCCAGTACTTC.